This is a list of T cell receptor beta chains from one sample in a study of T cell responses to AZD1222 COVID-19 vaccine. Clones were sequenced by immunoSEQ multiplex PCR, and TCRdb holds only the in-frame ones, with some missing. This table has about 42,000 clones, 65% to 85% appearing once. Sequenced material: peripheral blood, taken 28 days after the second AZD1222 dose. These receptors all stem from an adult who received the AZD1222 COVID-19 vaccine. Each CDR3 is given with its conserved first and last residue. A D gene is named only where the DNA matches it firmly. For some rows the clone size is stated as once, few or many, or as a class when expanded; others skip it.

J gene	clone size	D gene	V gene	CDR3 protein	CDR3 DNA
TRBJ2-5	-	TRBD1	TRBV7-2	CASSMDRARETQYF	TGTGCCAGCAGCATGGACAGGGCTAGAGAGACCCAGTACTTC
TRBJ1-3	few	TRBD1	TRBV6-4	CASSGDRGLGLGNTIYF	TGTGCCAGCAGTGGGGACAGGGGATTGGGTCTAGGAAACACCATATATTTT
TRBJ2-1	-	TRBD2	TRBV3-1/TRBV3-2	CASSTRLAGGLRSSYNEQFF	TGTGCCAGCAGCACCCGACTGGCGGGGGGACTCCGGAGCTCCTACAATGAGCAGTTCTTC
TRBJ1-2	-	-	TRBV7-8	CASSTPTGRGGYTF	TGTGCCAGCAGCACCCCGACAGGCCGGGGTGGCTACACCTTC
TRBJ2-5	-	TRBD2	TRBV7-8	CASSARAGTNQETQYF	TGTGCCAGCAGCGCGAGAGCCGGGACTAACCAAGAGACCCAGTACTTC
TRBJ1-2	-	-	TRBV6-5	CASSYTPGAGSGGYTF	TGTGCCAGCAGTTACACCCCCGGGGCAGGGTCGGGCGGCTACACCTTC
TRBJ1-2	once	TRBD1	TRBV7-3	CASSPKGQAGGYTF	TGTGCCAGCAGCCCCAAGGGACAGGCGGGTGGCTACACCTTC
TRBJ2-5	-	-	TRBV7-8	CASYPEAEETQYF	TGTGCCAGCTACCCGGAGGCCGAAGAGACCCAGTACTTC
TRBJ1-2	-	-	TRBV19	CASSIKDGYTF	TGTGCCAGTAGTATAAAGGATGGCTACACCTTC
TRBJ2-5	-	-	TRBV6-5	CASSYALASETQYF	TGTGCCAGCAGTTACGCTCTAGCTTCTGAGACCCAGTACTTC
TRBJ2-7	-	-	TRBV15	CATSLGSTTYF	TGTGCCACCAGCCTGGGTTCCACAACGTACTTC
TRBJ2-2	-	TRBD1	TRBV18	CASSHRTGLDGELFF	TGTGCCAGCTCCCATCGGACAGGGTTGGACGGGGAGCTGTTTTTT
TRBJ1-1	-	-	TRBV11-2	CASSPTGNTEAFF	TGTGCCAGCAGTCCTACAGGGAACACTGAAGCTTTCTTT
TRBJ2-7	-	-	TRBV5-4	CASSLPPLTEQYF	TGTGCCAGCAGCTTGCCCCCCCTCACCGAGCAGTACTTC
TRBJ2-7	few	-	TRBV3-1/TRBV3-2	CASSRGGRSSYEQYF	TGTGCCAGCAGCCGAGGGGGTAGGAGCTCCTACGAGCAGTACTTC
TRBJ2-5	-	TRBD1	TRBV7-9	CASSLRDRQETQYF	TGTGCCAGCAGCTTAAGGGACAGGCAAGAGACCCAGTACTTC
TRBJ2-3	-	TRBD2	TRBV6-4	CASSLAGETDTQYF	TGTGCCAGCAGCCTAGCGGGGGAAACAGATACGCAGTATTTT
TRBJ1-4	-	-	TRBV11-2	CASSLGAGNRGEKLFF	TGTGCCAGCAGCCTTGGGGCGGGGAATCGTGGTGAAAAACTGTTTTTT
TRBJ1-1	once	TRBD1	TRBV29-1	CSVGTGPYTEAFF	TGCAGCGTTGGGACAGGCCCCTACACTGAAGCTTTCTTT
TRBJ1-1	-	-	TRBV7-2	CASSPKRQSTEAFF	TGTGCCAGCAGCCCAAAGAGACAGAGCACTGAAGCTTTCTTT
TRBJ1-1	-	TRBD1	TRBV19	CASSSQGAGNTEAFF	TGTGCCAGTAGTTCTCAGGGGGCCGGGAACACTGAAGCTTTCTTT
TRBJ1-4	few	-	TRBV7-2	CASSVYRASNEKLFF	TGTGCCAGCAGCGTTTACAGGGCGAGTAATGAAAAACTGTTTTTT
TRBJ1-3	-	-	TRBV7-8	CASSPSPTASGNTIYF	TGTGCCAGCAGTCCTTCTCCAACGGCCTCTGGAAACACCATATATTTT
TRBJ2-7	-	-	TRBV29-1	CSVSPGHEQYF	TGCAGCGTTTCACCGGGGCACGAGCAGTACTTC
TRBJ1-5	once	-	TRBV12-5	CASVGEGGYSNQPQHF	TGTGCTAGTGTTGGGGAGGGGGGATATAGCAATCAGCCCCAGCATTTT
TRBJ2-7	-	TRBD1	TRBV27	CASSPNRGSYEQYF	TGTGCCAGCAGTCCAAACAGGGGCTCCTACGAGCAGTACTTC
TRBJ1-5	-	-	TRBV3-1/TRBV3-2	CASSRTGFDQPQHF	TGTGCCAGCAGCCGAACAGGGTTCGATCAGCCCCAGCATTTT
TRBJ2-2	-	TRBD2	TRBV19	CASAMGGMFSGELFF	TGTGCCAGTGCTATGGGAGGGATGTTCTCCGGGGAGCTGTTTTTT
TRBJ2-7	-	-	TRBV29-1	CSVWVRAGEQYF	TGCAGCGTTTGGGTCAGGGCGGGCGAGCAGTACTTC
TRBJ1-2	-	TRBD1	TRBV7-8	CASSPTTGAIISGYTF	TGTGCCAGCAGCCCTACGACAGGGGCGATTATTAGTGGCTACACCTTC
TRBJ2-7	-	TRBD1	TRBV10-3	CAISYDRESDEQYF	TGTGCCATCAGTTACGACAGGGAGTCCGACGAGCAGTACTTC
TRBJ2-3	-	TRBD2	TRBV6-5	CASTTSGGADTQYF	TGTGCCAGTACGACTAGCGGGGGAGCAGATACGCAGTATTTT
TRBJ1-2	-	-	TRBV7-9	CASSLEPPGDDYGYTF	TGTGCCAGCAGCTTGGAACCCCCAGGGGATGACTATGGCTACACCTTC
TRBJ2-2	-	-	TRBV19	CASSIRLPNTGELFF	TGTGCCAGTAGTATTCGGCTACCAAACACCGGGGAGCTGTTTTTT
TRBJ2-1	-	-	TRBV6-5	CASSHMGDEQFF	TGTGCCAGCAGTCACATGGGGGATGAGCAGTTCTTC
TRBJ2-3	once	-	TRBV6-5	CASRLGHEGGDTQYF	TGTGCCAGCAGACTTGGACATGAAGGTGGAGATACGCAGTATTTT
TRBJ2-7	-	TRBD1	TRBV11-2	CASSPGQGREQYF	TGTGCCAGCAGCCCAGGACAGGGGCGCGAGCAGTACTTC
TRBJ1-1	-	-	TRBV5-1	CASSLGGMNTEAFF	TGCGCCAGCAGCTTGGGGGGTATGAACACTGAAGCTTTCTTT
TRBJ1-1	once	-	TRBV30	CAWMSYGWNTEAFF	TGTGCCTGGATGTCGTACGGATGGAACACTGAAGCTTTCTTT
TRBJ1-2	-	-	TRBV2	CASSEVSGNYGYTF	TGTGCCAGCAGTGAAGTTTCGGGTAACTATGGCTACACCTTC
TRBJ1-4	-	-	TRBV11-2	CASSLDFVSSRFF	TGTGCCAGCAGCTTAGATTTTGTCTCCAGTCGGTTTTTT
TRBJ1-1	-	-	TRBV3-1/TRBV3-2	CASSLGFMDTEAFF	TGTGCCAGCAGCCTGGGGTTTATGGACACTGAAGCTTTCTTT
TRBJ2-6	-	TRBD1	TRBV5-1	CASSLQGTTRSSGANVLTF	TGCGCCAGCAGCTTACAGGGGACAACCCGATCCTCTGGGGCCAACGTCCTGACTTTC
TRBJ1-2	-	-	TRBV5-4	CASSQGAGNYGYTF	TGTGCCAGCAGCCAAGGAGCGGGGAACTATGGCTACACCTTC
TRBJ2-7	-	TRBD1	TRBV6-5	CASSLTGTGDSYEQYF	TGTGCCAGCAGTTTAACCGGGACAGGGGACTCCTACGAGCAGTACTTC